This TCR beta chain was captured by sequencing in a study of read filtering for tumor transcriptome and immune sequencing. The germline V gene has CDR1 SGHTS and CDR2 YDEGEE. The CDR3 totals 11 residues. V was pared by 2 bases and J by 12 bases, with 5 bases of the junction left unmatched. The library was built from about 400 ng RNA with molecular barcoded adaptors for alpha/delta and beta/gamma chains. TCRdb redid the calling of the reads with MiXCR, one entry per CDR3 protein. Seen here are nearly 60,000 distinct CDR3 sequences, 9% to 15% observed once, and the top ten hold 16%. This sequence joins TRBV5-8 and TRBJ2-7, with 7 bases identical to TRBD1. The sequenced sample consisted of a population of CD138-negative cells sorted from bone marrow. This receptor was taken from a donor aged 40 or older with multiple myeloma. CDR3 residues: CASSFTGARYF. The CDR3 DNA reads as TGTGCCAGCAGCTTTACAGGGGCCCGGTACTTC.